The 25 T cell receptor beta chains given below trace back to one sample, sequenced in a study of CD8 T cells in Susac syndrome (dated by TCRdb to between 2019 and 2020). Library method: the immunoSEQ multiplex PCR assay. RNA was extracted using the RNeasy kit, and roughly 0.45 to 1 microgram was reverse transcribed with random hexamers. In TCRdb, the public reads were trimmed at Q25 with fastp and aligned with MiXCR, with productive beta chains retained. Rows with one shared CDR3 protein collapse into an entry with the most common genes and DNA. This sample is represented by over 350,000 distinct CDR3 sequences; approximately 85% of them were singletons. The biggest ten clones account for about 0.12% of the sample. The sequencing sample was made of CD8+ T cells from PBMCs. Receptors originate from a human donor with multiple sclerosis.

The table lists this clonotype with a count of one. J is TRBJ2-7 and V is TRBV7-9; tentative D call: TRBD2 (5 bases). Germline assignment: CDR1 SEHNR and CDR2 FQNEAQ (reference sequence). This CDR3 comprises 15 residues. Trimming removed 4 bases at V and 3 bases at J, with 16 bases between. CDR3 sequence: CASSSGGPGFYEQYF. CDR3 sequence (DNA): TGTGCCAGCAGCTCAGGCGGGCCAGGTTTCTACGAGCAGTACTTC.

J is TRBJ2-3 and V is TRBV6-1; 7 positions match TRBD2. J lost 9 bases, V lost 2 bases, and 11 bases had no gene match. Per the germline V gene, CDR1 is MNHNS and CDR2 is SASEGT. The length of the CDR3 is 15 residues. The DNA of the CDR3 is TGTGCCAGCAGTGAATTTGCGGGAGAGCGAGACACGCAGTATTTT. Residues: CASSEFAGERDTQYF.

In its sample, this clonotype was seen a few times. The chain couples TRBV19 to TRBJ1-1; D uncertain. Trimming took 6 bases from V and 0 from J, leaving 11 bases between them. This CDR3 is built from 14 residues. Germline CDR1 is LNHDA and CDR2 is SQIVND (reference sequence). The CDR3: CASSWGGMNTEAFF. In DNA form, the CDR3 reads TGTGCCAGTAGCTGGGGAGGGATGAACACTGAAGCTTTCTTT. Drawing the rest from reference TRBV19 and TRBJ1-1, the complete variable domain is DGGITQSPKYLFRKEGQNVTLSCEQNLNHDAMYWYRQDPGQGLRLIYYSQIVNDFQKGDIAEGYSVSREKKESFPLTVTSAQKNPTAFYLCASSWGGMNTEAFFGQGTRLTVV.

The chain is built from TRBV7-9 and TRBJ1-2; D possibly corresponds to TRBD1 (5 bases). Trimming took off 6 bases at V and 8 bases at J, with 16 bases between the two ends. Germline V gene lookup returns CDR1 SEHNR and CDR2 FQNEAQ (reference sequence). The CDR3 contains 13 residues. This CDR3 reads CASRGEGRGGYTF. The CDR3 DNA follows: TGTGCCAGCAGGGGGGAGGGACGCGGAGGCTACACCTTC.

The chain recombines TRBV7-9 with TRBJ1-4, with D unclear. V lost 6 bases and J lost 0, with 11 bases in between. This CDR3 contains 15 residues. Per the germline V gene, CDR1 is SEHNR and CDR2 is FQNEAQ (reference sequence). The CDR3 DNA is TGTGCCAGCAGTCCTACGGGGACAACTAATGAAAAACTGTTTTTT. This gives the protein CASSPTGTTNEKLFF.

This clonotype was seen once. V usage is TRBV29-1 and J usage is TRBJ2-7; a weak D match, TRBD2 (5 bases). V was cut by 5 bases and J by 0 bases, with 8 bases left in between. Per the germline V gene, CDR1 is SQVTM and CDR2 is ANQGSEA. CDR3 length equals 12 residues. CDR3 coding DNA: TGCAGCGTTACGACTACCTCCTACGAGCAGTACTTC. Encoded protein: CSVTTTSYEQYF.

The genes are TRBV7-6 and TRBJ2-7; 8 positions match TRBD1. Per the germline V gene, CDR1 is SGHVS and CDR2 is FNYEAQ. This CDR3 region has 14 residues. J lost 3 bases, V lost 6 bases, and 7 bases had no gene match. The CDR3 is CASRPGQGGYEQYF. The CDR3 bases are TGTGCCAGCAGGCCCGGACAGGGCGGCTACGAGCAGTACTTC.

V is TRBV12-3 or TRBV12-4 and J is TRBJ2-7; the D call may be TRBD1 or TRBD2 (5 bases each). This CDR3 comprises 14 residues. Trimming removed 7 bases from V and 2 bases from J, with 15 bases in between. As DNA, the CDR3 is TGTGCCAGCACCTCCGGGGCCAGTCCCTACGAGCAGTACTTC. Its translation is CASTSGASPYEQYF.

The chain uses TRBV6-1 and TRBJ1-5, with D possibly TRBD1 on 5 matching bases. The CDR3 is 15 amino acids. V lost 5 bases, J lost 0 bases, and 11 bases lay in between. Germline assignment: CDR1 MNHNS and CDR2 SASEGT. As DNA, the CDR3 is TGTGCCAGCAGTTGGGGGGGAAATAGCAATCAGCCCCAGCATTTT. This translates into CASSWGGNSNQPQHF.

The rearrangement uses TRBV20-1 and TRBJ2-1; 14 bases align to TRBD2. Germline CDR1 DFQATT, CDR2 SNEGSKA (reference sequence). This CDR3 is 15 amino acids long. Trimming cost V 0 bases and J 6 bases; bases outside gene matches: 1. The CDR3 loop reads CSAREGTSGGNEQFF. The CDR3 nucleotides are TGCAGTGCTAGAGAAGGGACTAGCGGGGGCAATGAGCAGTTCTTC.

The chain links TRBV5-1 to TRBJ2-7, with 10 bases aligning to TRBD1. V shed 7 bases, J shed 5 bases, and the junction held 9 bases outside the gene matches. Germline-derived CDR1 and CDR2 are SGHRS and YFSETQ. This CDR3 contains 14 residues. The DNA of the CDR3 is TGCGCCAGCGACTTGGGACAGGGGAGCGACGAGCAGTACTTC. Protein product: CASDLGQGSDEQYF.

This chain uses TRBV24-1 with TRBJ2-5; D not resolved. CDR3 length: 14 residues. V lost 7 bases to trimming and J lost 5 bases, with 16 bases between them. The germline gives CDR1 KGHDR, CDR2 SFDVKD. CDR3 protein: CATSPSDGLETQYF. The CDR3 nucleotides read TGTGCCACCAGCCCCAGTGATGGCCTCGAGACCCAGTACTTC.

The V gene is TRBV7-8, the J gene TRBJ1-1; no definite D call. The CDR3 consists of 13 residues. V lost 3 bases and J lost 6, with 11 bases in between. The germline V gene encodes CDR1 SGHVS and CDR2 FQNEAQ. The chain's CDR3 is CASSLGWPSEAFF. DNA of the CDR3: TGTGCCAGCAGCTTGGGCTGGCCGTCTGAAGCTTTCTTT.

The chain is built from TRBV6-5 and TRBJ1-5, with D maybe TRBD1 (5 bases). Trimming took 5 bases from V and 3 from J, leaving 8 bases between them. The CDR3 has 13 residues. Looked up from germline, CDR1 is MNHEY and CDR2 is SVGAGI. The CDR3 sequence: CASSGAYNQPQHF. CDR3 bases: TGTGCCAGCAGTGGGGCCTACAATCAGCCCCAGCATTTT.

The rearrangement links TRBV2 to TRBJ2-2; D uncertain. Germline V gives CDR1 SNHLY, CDR2 FYNNEI. The CDR3 totals 12 residues. Trimming stripped 7 bases from V and 7 bases from J, with 10 bases between. The DNA of the CDR3 is TGTGCCAGCAACTCCGAAGTCGGGGAGCTGTTTTTT. Translated: CASNSEVGELFF.

The CDR3 protein is CASSLYWGIGANVLTF. In DNA form, the CDR3 reads TGTGCCAGCAGTTTATACTGGGGGATCGGGGCCAACGTCCTGACTTTC. This chain uses TRBV27 with TRBJ2-6; D assignment may be TRBD1 or TRBD2 (5 bases each). The germline V gene encodes CDR1 MNHEY and CDR2 SMNVEV (reference sequence). V was pared by 1 base and J by 4 bases, with 11 bases between. The CDR3 contains 16 residues.

This clonotype has only a few counts. The chain uses TRBV6-1 and TRBJ2-5; D gene ambiguous. V shed 4 bases and J shed 7 bases, with 13 bases lying between them. The CDR3 has 13 residues. Germline V gene sequence: CDR1 MNHNS, CDR2 SASEGT. CDR3 amino acids: CASSGLVEGTQYF. The CDR3 DNA follows: TGTGCCAGCAGTGGACTGGTAGAAGGGACCCAGTACTTC.

V and J are TRBV27 and TRBJ1-5; D is undetermined. Looked up from germline, CDR1 is MNHEY and CDR2 is SMNVEV (reference sequence). V was clipped by 3 bases and J by 0 bases, with 9 bases between them. CDR3 length equals 15 residues. The CDR3 DNA follows: TGTGCCAGCAGTTTTTCGGCCTATAGCAATCAGCCCCAGCATTTT. Translating it yields CASSFSAYSNQPQHF.

The chain is built from TRBV30 and TRBJ1-2; D gene unclear. Germline assignment: CDR1 GTSNPN and CDR2 SVGIG (reference sequence). This CDR3 spans 9 amino acids. V was trimmed by 6 bases and J by 7 bases, leaving 6 bases between them. Written as DNA, the CDR3 is TGTGCCTGTAATTTTGGCTACACCTTC. This encodes CACNFGYTF.

The chain couples TRBV5-5 to TRBJ2-7, with D possibly TRBD1 on 6 matching bases. This CDR3 has 16 amino acids. Germline values: CDR1 SGHKS, CDR2 YYEKEE (reference sequence). Trimming shortened V by 3 bases and J by 0 bases, and 16 bases separated the two germline ends. The CDR3 reads CASSSDLGATSYEQYF. The CDR3, as DNA: TGTGCCAGCAGCTCGGATCTGGGGGCCACCTCCTACGAGCAGTACTTC.

The rearrangement joins TRBV30 to TRBJ1-4, with TRBD1 as a possible D gene (5 bases). Trimming shortened V by 4 bases and J by 8 bases, and 20 bases separated the two germline ends. CDR1 and CDR2 from the germline V gene are GTSNPN and SVGIG (reference sequence). The CDR3 is 15 residues long. CDR3 nucleotides: TGTGCCTGGACCGATGGGTCCGGGGCCGGGGAAAAACTGTTTTTT. Amino acid sequence: CAWTDGSGAGEKLFF.

The chain combines TRBV7-9 with TRBJ2-7; 8 bases are shared with TRBD1. Germline values: CDR1 SEHNR, CDR2 FQNEAQ (reference sequence). V trimming: 5 bases; J trimming: 4 bases; junction bases outside the gene matches: 7. This CDR3 has 14 residues. The CDR3 DNA reads TGTGCCAGCAGCCCGTCCCGGGACAGGTACGAGCAGTACTTC. As protein: CASSPSRDRYEQYF.

The chain carries TRBV5-6 and TRBJ2-5, with 9 positions matching TRBD2. This CDR3 spans 14 amino acids. The J segment lost 5 bases and the V segment lost 4 bases, leaving 6 bases of the junction unmatched. Germline V gene data show CDR1 as SGHDT and CDR2 as YYEEEE. The CDR3 spells CASSVLAGPETQYF. In nucleotides, the CDR3 is TGTGCCAGCAGCGTCCTAGCGGGGCCTGAGACCCAGTACTTC.

The chain employs TRBV28 and TRBJ2-1; TRBD2 matches at 10 bases. Germline V CDR1 and CDR2: MDHEN, SYDVKM. V lost 7 bases, J lost 1 base, and 13 bases stayed unmatched. This CDR3 contains 18 residues. The CDR3 DNA is TGTGCCAGCACCCCTGGGGCTAGCGGGAGCCCTTCCTACAATGAGCAGTTCTTC. Its protein product is CASTPGASGSPSYNEQFF.

V usage is TRBV4-2 and J usage is TRBJ1-5, with no clear D. V shed 0 bases and J shed 1 base, with 10 bases lying between them. This CDR3 comprises 16 residues. Germline V gene lookup returns CDR1 LGHNA and CDR2 YNFKEQ. The CDR3 sequence is CASSQDGMSSNQPQHF. The CDR3 DNA is TGTGCCAGCAGCCAAGATGGTATGTCGAGCAATCAGCCCCAGCATTTT.